This T cell receptor beta chain was documented in a study of cytomegalovirus exposure and HLA in healthy donors. Germline CDR1 reads MNHNS; CDR2 reads SASEGT. The CDR3 has 13 residues. V lost 3 bases and J 7 bases, leaving 10 bases between the germline ends. Worth noting for this clone: Its cognate antigen is unknown.

The PCR had 60 Vbeta and 13 Jbeta primers. Generated by immunoSEQ multiplex PCR, the TCRdb table keeps only in-frame clones and is missing some. The profile shows about 190,000 clones, roughly 75% of them singletons. Overall study results and limits: Reported findings show TCR beta sequences accurately forecast HLA-A and HLA-B alleles in most subjects. Later findings reportedly placed an Asian-associated ancestry cluster below the roughly 660-donor mean for N-insertions. Researchers counted 180 or so TCR beta chains as cytomegalovirus-associated.

Sequencing was performed on PBMCs. This clonotype originated in a man younger than 45 in good health and CMV-seropositive. The chain is built from TRBV6-1 and TRBJ2-1; D not resolved. Here the CDR3 reads CASSEVRWNEQFF. The CDR3 DNA reads TGTGCCAGCAGTGAGGTGAGGTGGAATGAGCAGTTCTTC.